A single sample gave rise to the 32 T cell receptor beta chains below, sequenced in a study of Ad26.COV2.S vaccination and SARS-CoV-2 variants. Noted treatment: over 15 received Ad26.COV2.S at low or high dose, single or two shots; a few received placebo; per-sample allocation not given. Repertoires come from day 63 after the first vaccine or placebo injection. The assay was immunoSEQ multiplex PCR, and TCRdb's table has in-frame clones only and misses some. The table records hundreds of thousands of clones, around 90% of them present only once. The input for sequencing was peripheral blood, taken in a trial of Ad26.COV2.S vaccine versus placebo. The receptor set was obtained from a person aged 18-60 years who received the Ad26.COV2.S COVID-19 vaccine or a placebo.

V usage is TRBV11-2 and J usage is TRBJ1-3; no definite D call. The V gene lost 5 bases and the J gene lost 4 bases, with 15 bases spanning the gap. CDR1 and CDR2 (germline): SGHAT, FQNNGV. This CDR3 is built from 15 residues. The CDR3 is CASSPRFDPGNTIYF. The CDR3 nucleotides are TGTGCCAGCAGCCCCCGTTTTGACCCGGGAAACACCATATATTTT.

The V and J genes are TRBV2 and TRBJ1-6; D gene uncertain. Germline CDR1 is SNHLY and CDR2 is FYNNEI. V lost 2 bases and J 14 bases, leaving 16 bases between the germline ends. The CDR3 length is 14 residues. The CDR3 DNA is TGTGCCAGCAGTGAACACAGCGCCGGAATGACCCTCCACTTT. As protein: CASSEHSAGMTLHF.

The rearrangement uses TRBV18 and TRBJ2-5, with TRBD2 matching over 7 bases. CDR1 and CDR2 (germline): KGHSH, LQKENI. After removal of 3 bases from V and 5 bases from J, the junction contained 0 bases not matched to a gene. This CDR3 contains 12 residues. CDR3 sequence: CASSPGGETQYF. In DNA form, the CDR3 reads TGTGCCAGCTCACCGGGAGGGGAGACCCAGTACTTC.

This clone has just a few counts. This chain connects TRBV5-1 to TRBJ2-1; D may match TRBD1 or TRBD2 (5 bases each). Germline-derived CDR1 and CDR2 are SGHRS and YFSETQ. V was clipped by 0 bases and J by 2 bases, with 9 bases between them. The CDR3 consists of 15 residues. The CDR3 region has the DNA TGCGCCAGCAGCTTGGGGGGGAGCACCTACAATGAGCAGTTCTTC. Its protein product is CASSLGGSTYNEQFF. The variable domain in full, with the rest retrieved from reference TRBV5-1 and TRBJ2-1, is KAGVTQTPRYLIKTRGQQVTLSCSPISGHRSVSWYQQTPGQGLQFLFEYFSETQRNKGNFPGRFSGRQFSNSRSEMNVSTLELGDSALYLCASSLGGSTYNEQFFGPGTRLTVL.

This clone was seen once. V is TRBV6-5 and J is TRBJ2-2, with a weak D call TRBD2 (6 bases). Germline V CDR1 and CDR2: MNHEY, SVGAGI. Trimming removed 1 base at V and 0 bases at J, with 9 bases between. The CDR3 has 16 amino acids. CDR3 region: CASSYYGGSNTGELFF. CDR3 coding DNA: TGTGCCAGCAGTTACTACGGGGGATCGAACACCGGGGAGCTGTTTTTT.

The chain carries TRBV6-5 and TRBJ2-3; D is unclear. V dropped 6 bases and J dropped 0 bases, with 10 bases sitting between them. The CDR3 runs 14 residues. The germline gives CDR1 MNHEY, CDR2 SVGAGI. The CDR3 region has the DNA TGTGCCAGCAGCTGGGAAACTAGCACAGATACGCAGTATTTT. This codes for CASSWETSTDTQYF.

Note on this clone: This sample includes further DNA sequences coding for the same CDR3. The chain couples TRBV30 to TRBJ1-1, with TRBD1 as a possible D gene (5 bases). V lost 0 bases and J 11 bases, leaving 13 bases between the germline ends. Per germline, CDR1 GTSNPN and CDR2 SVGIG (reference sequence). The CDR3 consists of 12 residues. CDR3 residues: CAWSVRRGGAFF. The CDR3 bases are TGTGCCTGGAGTGTACGTCGCGGGGGGGCTTTCTTT.

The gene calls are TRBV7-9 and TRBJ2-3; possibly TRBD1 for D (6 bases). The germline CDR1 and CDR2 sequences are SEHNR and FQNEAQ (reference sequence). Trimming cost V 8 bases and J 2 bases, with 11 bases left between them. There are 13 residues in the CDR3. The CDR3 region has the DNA TGTGCCAGCCAGGGACACATCACAGATACGCAGTATTTT. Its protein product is CASQGHITDTQYF.

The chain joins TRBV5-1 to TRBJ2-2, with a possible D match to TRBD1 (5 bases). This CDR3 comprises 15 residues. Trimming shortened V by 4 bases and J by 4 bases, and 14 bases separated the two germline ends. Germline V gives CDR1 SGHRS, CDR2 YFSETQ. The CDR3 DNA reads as TGCGCCAGCAGCCCTGGAGCAGGGCGCACCGGGGAGCTGTTTTTT. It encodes CASSPGAGRTGELFF.

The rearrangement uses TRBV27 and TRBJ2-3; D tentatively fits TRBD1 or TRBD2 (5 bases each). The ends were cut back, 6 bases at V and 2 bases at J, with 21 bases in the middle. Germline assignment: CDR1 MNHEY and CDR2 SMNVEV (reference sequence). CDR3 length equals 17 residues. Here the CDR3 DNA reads TGTGCCAGCAGCCTTACCCCGGGGACCAGATTCACAGATACGCAGTATTTT. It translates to CASSLTPGTRFTDTQYF.

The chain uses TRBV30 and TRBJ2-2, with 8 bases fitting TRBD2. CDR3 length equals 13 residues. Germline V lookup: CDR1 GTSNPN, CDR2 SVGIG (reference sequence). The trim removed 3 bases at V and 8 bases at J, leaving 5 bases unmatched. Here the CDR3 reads CAWRAVAGGELFF. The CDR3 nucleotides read TGTGCCTGGAGAGCCGTAGCGGGAGGGGAGCTGTTTTTT.

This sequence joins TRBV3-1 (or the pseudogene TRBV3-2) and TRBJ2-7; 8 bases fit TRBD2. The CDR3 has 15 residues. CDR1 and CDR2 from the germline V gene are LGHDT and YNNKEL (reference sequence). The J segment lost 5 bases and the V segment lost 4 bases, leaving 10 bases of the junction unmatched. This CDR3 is CASSRAGLGADEQYF. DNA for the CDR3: TGTGCCAGCAGCCGAGCGGGACTAGGGGCAGACGAGCAGTACTTC.

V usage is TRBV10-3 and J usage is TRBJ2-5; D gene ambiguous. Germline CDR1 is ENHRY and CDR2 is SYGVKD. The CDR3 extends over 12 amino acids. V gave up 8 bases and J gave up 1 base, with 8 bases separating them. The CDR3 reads CAIGGSQETQYF. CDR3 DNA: TGTGCCATCGGCGGCAGCCAAGAGACCCAGTACTTC.

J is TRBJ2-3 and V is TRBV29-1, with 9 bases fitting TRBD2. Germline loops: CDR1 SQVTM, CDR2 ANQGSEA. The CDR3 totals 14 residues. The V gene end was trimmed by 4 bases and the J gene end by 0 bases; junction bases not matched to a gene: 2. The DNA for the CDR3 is TGCAGCGTTGCGACTAGCGGTAGCACAGATACGCAGTATTTT. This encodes CSVATSGSTDTQYF.

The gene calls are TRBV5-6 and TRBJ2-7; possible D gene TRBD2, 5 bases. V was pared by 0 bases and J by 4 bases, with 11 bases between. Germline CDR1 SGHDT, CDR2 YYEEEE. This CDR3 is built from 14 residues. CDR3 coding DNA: TGTGCCAGCAGCTTGGGGCGCACTAGTTACGAGCAGTACTTC. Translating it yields CASSLGRTSYEQYF.

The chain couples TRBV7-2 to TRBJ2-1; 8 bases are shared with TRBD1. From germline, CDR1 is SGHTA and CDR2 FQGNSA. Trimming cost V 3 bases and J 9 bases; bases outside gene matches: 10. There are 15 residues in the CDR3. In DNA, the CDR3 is TGTGCCAGCAGCTTTACCGGACAGGGTTGGAGTGAGCAGTTCTTC. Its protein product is CASSFTGQGWSEQFF.

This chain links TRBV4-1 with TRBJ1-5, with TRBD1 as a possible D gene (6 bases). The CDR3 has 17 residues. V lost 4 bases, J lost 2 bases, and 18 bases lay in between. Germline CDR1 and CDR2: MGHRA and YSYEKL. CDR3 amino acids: CASSLLISRGGNQPQHF. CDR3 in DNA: TGCGCCAGCAGCCTTCTCATTTCCAGGGGAGGCAATCAGCCCCAGCATTTT.

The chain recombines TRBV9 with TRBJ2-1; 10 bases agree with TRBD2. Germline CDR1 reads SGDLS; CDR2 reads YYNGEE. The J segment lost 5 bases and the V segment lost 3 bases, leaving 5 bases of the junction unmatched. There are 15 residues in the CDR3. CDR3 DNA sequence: TGTGCCAGCAGCGCCCGGACTAGCGGTAACAATGAGCAGTTCTTC. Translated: CASSARTSGNNEQFF.

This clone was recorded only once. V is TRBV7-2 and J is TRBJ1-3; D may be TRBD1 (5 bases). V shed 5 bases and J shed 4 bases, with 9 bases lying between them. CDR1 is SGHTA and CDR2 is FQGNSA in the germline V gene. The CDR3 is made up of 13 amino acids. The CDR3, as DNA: TGTGCCAGCAGCCCAGGGTGGGGAAACACCATATATTTT. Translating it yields CASSPGWGNTIYF.

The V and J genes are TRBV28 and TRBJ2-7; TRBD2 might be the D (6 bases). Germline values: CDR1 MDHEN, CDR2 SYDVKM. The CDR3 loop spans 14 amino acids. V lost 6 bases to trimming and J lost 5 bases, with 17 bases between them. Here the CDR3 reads CASSQLREPDEQYF. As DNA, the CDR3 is TGTGCCAGCAGCCAACTCCGGGAGCCCGACGAGCAGTACTTC.

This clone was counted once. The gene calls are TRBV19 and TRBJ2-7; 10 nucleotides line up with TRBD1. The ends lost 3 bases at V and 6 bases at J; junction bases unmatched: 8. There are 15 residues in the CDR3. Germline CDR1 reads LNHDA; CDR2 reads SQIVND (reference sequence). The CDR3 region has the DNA TGTGCCAGTAGTATGAAGACAGGGGGCAGGGTCGAGCAGTACTTC. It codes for CASSMKTGGRVEQYF.

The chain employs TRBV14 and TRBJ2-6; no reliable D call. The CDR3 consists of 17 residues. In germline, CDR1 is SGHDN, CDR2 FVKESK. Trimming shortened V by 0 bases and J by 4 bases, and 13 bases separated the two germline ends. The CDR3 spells CASSQEVSAVGANVLTF. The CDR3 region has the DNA TGTGCCAGCAGCCAAGAGGTGTCAGCTGTCGGGGCCAACGTCCTGACTTTC.

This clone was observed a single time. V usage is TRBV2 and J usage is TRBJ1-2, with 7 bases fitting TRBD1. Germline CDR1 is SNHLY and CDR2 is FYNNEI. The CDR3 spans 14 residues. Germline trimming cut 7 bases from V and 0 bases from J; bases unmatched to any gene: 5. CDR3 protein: CASIYDRANYGYTF. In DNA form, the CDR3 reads TGTGCCAGCATATACGACAGGGCTAACTATGGCTACACCTTC.

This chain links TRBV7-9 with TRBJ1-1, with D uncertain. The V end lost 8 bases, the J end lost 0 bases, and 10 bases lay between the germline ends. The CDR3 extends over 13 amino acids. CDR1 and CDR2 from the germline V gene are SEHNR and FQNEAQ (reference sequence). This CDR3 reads CASGRRLNTEAFF. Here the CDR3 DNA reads TGTGCCAGCGGTAGGAGATTGAACACTGAAGCTTTCTTT.

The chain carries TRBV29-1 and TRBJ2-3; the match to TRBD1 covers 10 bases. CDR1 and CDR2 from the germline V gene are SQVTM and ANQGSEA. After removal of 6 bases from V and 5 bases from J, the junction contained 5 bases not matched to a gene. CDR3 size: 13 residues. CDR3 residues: CSVDRGLGDTQYF. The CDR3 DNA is TGCAGCGTAGACAGGGGGCTGGGAGATACGCAGTATTTT.

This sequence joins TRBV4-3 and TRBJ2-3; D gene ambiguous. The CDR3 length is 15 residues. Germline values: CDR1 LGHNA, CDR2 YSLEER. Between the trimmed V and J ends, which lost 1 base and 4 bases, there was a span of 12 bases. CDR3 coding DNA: TGCGCCAGCAGCCAAGGACTGCTTGAGGCAGATACGCAGTATTTT. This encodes CASSQGLLEADTQYF.

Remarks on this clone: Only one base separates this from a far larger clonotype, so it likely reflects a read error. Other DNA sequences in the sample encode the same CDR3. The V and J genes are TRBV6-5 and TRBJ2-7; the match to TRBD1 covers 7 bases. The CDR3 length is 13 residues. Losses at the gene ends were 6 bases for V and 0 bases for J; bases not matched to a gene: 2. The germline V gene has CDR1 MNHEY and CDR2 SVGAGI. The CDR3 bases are TGTGCCAGCAGACGGGACAGCTCCTACGAGCAGTACTTC. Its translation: CASRRDSSYEQYF.

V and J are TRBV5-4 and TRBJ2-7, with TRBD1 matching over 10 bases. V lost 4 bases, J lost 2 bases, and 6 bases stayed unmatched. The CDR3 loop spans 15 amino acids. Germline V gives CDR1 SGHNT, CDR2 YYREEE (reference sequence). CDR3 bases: TGTGCCAGCAGCGCGGGACAGGGGTGGACCTACGAGCAGTACTTC. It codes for CASSAGQGWTYEQYF.

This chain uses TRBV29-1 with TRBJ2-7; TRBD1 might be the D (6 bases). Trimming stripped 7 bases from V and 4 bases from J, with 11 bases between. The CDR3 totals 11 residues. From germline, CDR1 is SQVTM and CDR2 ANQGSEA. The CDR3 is CSALTGYEQYF. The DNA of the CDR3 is TGCAGCGCCCTAACAGGGTACGAGCAGTACTTC.

CDR3 sequence reads: CASSPGTGGNQPQHF. The CDR3 coding sequence is TGTGCCAGCAGCCCCGGGACAGGGGGGAATCAGCCCCAGCATTTT. The chain couples TRBV25-1 to TRBJ1-5; 11 bases align to TRBD1. The length of the CDR3 is 15 residues. The V gene's germline CDR1 is MGHDK and CDR2 SYGVNS. J gave up 4 bases and V 6 bases, and 5 bases lay outside the gene matches.

The CDR3 reads CASSRKGLAGGDEQFF. The CDR3, as DNA: TGTGCCAGCAGCCGAAAGGGACTAGCGGGAGGAGATGAGCAGTTCTTC. The chain combines TRBV7-3 with TRBJ2-1; 15 bases are a match to TRBD2. The germline V gene encodes CDR1 SGHTA and CDR2 FQGTGA. V lost 5 bases, J lost 8 bases, and 7 bases stayed unmatched. This CDR3 comprises 16 residues.

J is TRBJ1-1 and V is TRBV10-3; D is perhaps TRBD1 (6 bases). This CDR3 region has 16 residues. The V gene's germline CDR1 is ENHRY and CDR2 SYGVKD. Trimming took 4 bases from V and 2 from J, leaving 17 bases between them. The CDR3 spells CAISGGQFGGNTEAFF. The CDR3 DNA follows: TGTGCCATCAGTGGGGGGCAATTTGGGGGTAACACTGAAGCTTTCTTT.